The rows below give T cell receptor beta chains drawn from one sample of a study of T cell responses to AZD1222 COVID-19 vaccine. Some clones are missing from TCRdb's copy, which holds only in-frame ones; the method was immunoSEQ multiplex PCR. The sample holds 150,000 to 200,000 clones; 92% are singletons and the top ten take 1.5% to 2.5%. The source material was peripheral blood, sampled 28 days after the second AZD1222 dose. The receptors were gathered from an adult who received the AZD1222 COVID-19 vaccine. The CDR3 runs from the conserved cysteine through the conserved F or W. D genes are given only for firm matches. Size is stated for part of the rows, as once, few or many counts, or as a class when the clone is expanded.

d_gene	j_gene	abundance	v_gene	CDR3aa	CDR3nt
-	TRBJ1-1	-	TRBV27	CASSLSHGGEVVAFF	TGTGCCAGCAGTTTGTCCCACGGTGGGGAGGTCGTAGCTTTCTTT
-	TRBJ1-1	-	TRBV7-9	CASSFETQNTEAFF	TGTGCCAGCAGCTTTGAAACACAGAACACTGAAGCTTTCTTT
-	TRBJ2-7	-	TRBV19	CASSPQFVSYEQYF	TGTGCCAGTAGCCCGCAATTTGTCTCCTACGAGCAGTACTTC
TRBD1	TRBJ1-3	-	TRBV9	CASSRQGSGNTIYF	TGTGCCAGCAGCAGACAGGGCTCTGGAAACACCATATATTTT
-	TRBJ2-3	once	TRBV2	CASSEAGGAAVNTQYF	TGTGCCAGCAGTGAAGCGGGCGGGGCCGCAGTCAATACGCAGTATTTT
TRBD1	TRBJ1-6	-	TRBV7-2	CASSWTGEYSPLHF	TGTGCCAGCAGCTGGACAGGTGAATATTCACCCCTCCACTTT
-	TRBJ2-5	-	TRBV7-9	CASSLVLETQYF	TGTGCCAGCAGCTTAGTTTTAGAGACCCAGTACTTC
-	TRBJ1-1	-	TRBV6-1	CASSEAGEVTRGAFF	TGTGCCAGCAGTGAAGCGGGGGAGGTCACCCGGGGGGCTTTCTTT
-	TRBJ2-3	-	TRBV7-2	CASSLGGGGTDTQYF	TGTGCCAGCAGCTTAGGAGGGGGTGGCACAGATACGCAGTATTTT
-	TRBJ1-3	once	TRBV3-1/TRBV3-2	CASSHPGNTIYF	TGTGCCAGCAGCCACCCTGGAAACACCATATATTTT
-	TRBJ1-6	-	TRBV19	CASSIATGANSPLHF	TGTGCCAGTAGTATCGCCACCGGAGCTAATTCACCCCTCCACTTT
-	TRBJ2-7	-	TRBV30	CAWSVQGTYEQYF	TGTGCCTGGAGTGTACAAGGGACCTACGAGCAGTACTTC
-	TRBJ2-1	-	TRBV5-3	CARSPARGASYNEQFF	TGTGCCAGAAGTCCCGCGAGGGGGGCCTCCTACAATGAGCAGTTCTTC
-	TRBJ1-3	-	TRBV7-2	CASSLGTGPGNTIYF	TGTGCCAGCAGCTTAGGTACAGGGCCTGGAAACACCATATATTTT
TRBD1	TRBJ2-5	-	TRBV10-1	CAIHRGRETQYF	TGCGCCATCCACAGGGGGCGCGAGACCCAGTACTTC
-	TRBJ2-3	-	TRBV19	CASSWRGPKGTDTQYF	TGTGCCAGTAGCTGGAGGGGGCCAAAGGGCACAGATACGCAGTATTTT
-	TRBJ1-6	-	TRBV9	CASSVDGSNNSPLHF	TGTGCCAGCAGCGTAGATGGATCCAATAATTCACCCCTCCACTTT
TRBD1	TRBJ2-3	-	TRBV5-1	CASSLALDRGRDTQYF	TGCGCCAGCAGCTTGGCCCTGGACAGGGGACGAGATACGCAGTATTTT
-	TRBJ2-3	-	TRBV10-2	CASSEGAVVSSTDTQYF	TGCGCCAGCAGTGAGGGAGCCGTGGTCTCTAGCACAGATACGCAGTATTTT
TRBD1	TRBJ1-1	once	TRBV5-1	CASSRDRGGTEAFF	TGCGCCAGCAGCCGGGACAGGGGAGGAACTGAAGCTTTCTTT
TRBD1	TRBJ2-3	-	TRBV7-9	CASNRMTGILTSTDTQYF	TGTGCCAGCAACCGCATGACAGGGATCCTTACTAGCACAGATACGCAGTATTTT
-	TRBJ1-3	-	TRBV4-1	CASSQDGGRGFTGNTIYF	TGCGCCAGCAGCCAAGATGGGGGTCGGGGGTTTACTGGAAACACCATATATTTT
-	TRBJ1-4	-	TRBV23-1	CASSQPNNGKKEKLFF	TGCGCCAGCAGTCAACCCAATAATGGGAAGAAGGAAAAACTGTTTTTT
TRBD1	TRBJ2-3	-	TRBV10-1	CASSGGQTGEDSDTQYF	TGCGCCAGCAGTGGGGGACAGACAGGGGAAGATTCAGATACGCAGTATTTT
-	TRBJ1-3	once	TRBV19	CASTTTGWGGNTIYF	TGTGCCAGTACCACAACCGGTTGGGGAGGAAACACCATATATTTT
-	TRBJ1-1	once	TRBV29-1	CSVDHTEAFF	TGCAGCGTTGATCACACTGAAGCTTTCTTT
TRBD1	TRBJ2-7	-	TRBV6-5	CASNLVGGGEQYF	TGTGCCAGCAACCTCGTAGGGGGCGGCGAGCAGTACTTC
-	TRBJ2-1	-	TRBV30	CAWSTTRGSEQFF	TGTGCCTGGAGTACGACCAGGGGCAGTGAGCAGTTCTTC
-	TRBJ2-7	-	TRBV12-3/TRBV12-4	CASSSPYEQYF	TGTGCCAGCAGTAGTCCCTACGAGCAGTACTTC
-	TRBJ1-1	-	TRBV7-2	CASSLHPRGRSEAFF	TGTGCCAGCAGCTTACACCCCAGAGGTCGCTCTGAAGCTTTCTTT
TRBD1	TRBJ1-1	-	TRBV7-9	CASSLGQGEAEAFF	TGTGCCAGCAGCTTAGGACAGGGGGAAGCTGAAGCTTTCTTT
-	TRBJ1-3	-	TRBV7-9	CASRLTSSDNTIYF	TGTGCCAGCAGACTGACCTCCTCGGATAACACCATATATTTT
-	TRBJ1-4	-	TRBV15	CATSDEQGFNEKLFF	TGTGCCACCAGCGATGAGCAGGGGTTTAATGAAAAACTGTTTTTT
-	TRBJ1-4	-	TRBV10-2	CASRDPGGGLFF	TGCGCCAGCCGGGACCCCGGGGGGGGACTGTTTTTT
TRBD2	TRBJ2-1	-	TRBV6-2/TRBV6-3	CASSVPGGGYNEQFF	TGTGCCAGCAGTGTCCCGGGCGGGGGGTACAATGAGCAGTTCTTC
-	TRBJ2-7	-	TRBV24-1	CATSDPSEGGGEQYF	TGTGCCACCAGTGATCCTTCTGAGGGGGGGGGCGAGCAGTACTTC
-	TRBJ2-3	-	TRBV24-1	CATSDLGGPATDTQYF	TGTGCCACCAGTGATTTGGGAGGACCTGCCACAGATACGCAGTATTTT
-	TRBJ1-6	-	TRBV7-9	CASSLARPSYNSPLHF	TGTGCCAGCAGTTTGGCCCGTCCCTCCTATAATTCACCCCTCCACTTT
-	TRBJ1-1	-	TRBV5-4	CASSFNEDTEAFF	TGTGCCAGCAGCTTCAATGAGGACACTGAAGCTTTCTTT
-	TRBJ2-1	-	TRBV10-1	CASRGASYNEQFF	TGCGCCAGCAGGGGGGCATCCTACAATGAGCAGTTCTTC
TRBD1	TRBJ2-7	few	TRBV27	CASSLTGISYYEQYF	TGTGCCAGCAGTTTGACAGGGATCTCCTACTACGAGCAGTACTTC
-	TRBJ2-7	-	TRBV5-1	CASSKGTDPYEQYF	TGCGCCAGCAGCAAAGGGACGGATCCCTACGAGCAGTACTTC
-	TRBJ2-5	-	TRBV19	CASSSAAANSGTQYF	TGTGCCAGTAGTTCGGCCGCTGCAAACTCTGGGACCCAGTACTTC
-	TRBJ1-2	-	TRBV27	CASSFAGAYYTF	TGTGCCAGCAGTTTCGCAGGGGCATACTACACCTTC
-	TRBJ1-3	few	TRBV11-3	CASSLGRGSGNTIYF	TGTGCCAGCAGCTTAGGGCGGGGATCTGGAAACACCATATATTTT
TRBD2	TRBJ2-7	once	TRBV4-2	CASSQGGGNNEQYF	TGTGCCAGCAGCCAAGGCGGGGGGAACAACGAGCAGTACTTC
-	TRBJ2-2	-	TRBV18	CASSPVGTNTGELFF	TGTGCCAGCTCACCAGTGGGCACAAACACCGGGGAGCTGTTTTTT
-	TRBJ1-1	-	TRBV11-2	CASSLMGQLNTEAFF	TGTGCCAGCAGCTTAATGGGGCAGTTGAACACTGAAGCTTTCTTT
-	TRBJ2-7	-	TRBV6-6	CASSYGEGVYEQYF	TGTGCCAGCAGTTACGGTGAGGGGGTTTACGAGCAGTACTTC
-	TRBJ1-1	-	TRBV12-5	CASGPLQGEAFF	TGTGCTAGTGGTCCGCTACAGGGTGAAGCTTTCTTT
-	TRBJ1-2	-	TRBV7-3	CASSLIGGEPYGYTF	TGTGCCAGCAGCTTAATCGGCGGGGAGCCCTATGGCTACACCTTC
TRBD1	TRBJ1-2	-	TRBV4-1	CASSQGTGVNGYTF	TGCGCCAGCAGCCAAGGGACAGGGGTGAATGGCTACACCTTC
-	TRBJ1-3	many	TRBV30	CAWEPGDSGNTIYF	TGTGCCTGGGAACCCGGAGACTCTGGAAACACCATATATTTT